Below are 5 T cell receptor beta chains sequenced from a single sample in a study of T-cell memory formation after mild COVID-19 (dated by TCRdb to the early 2020s). The library was obtained by 5' RACE. The data were produced on an Illumina NovaSeq 6000. The public reads were reprocessed in TCRdb via fastp at Q25 and MiXCR, keeping in-frame beta chains. A single entry per CDR3 protein holds the most common genes and DNA from its merged rows. The sample table records 500,000 to 650,000 distinct CDR3 sequences; about a fifth of these occur just once. The ten largest clones take up approximately 8% of the sample. The sample consisted of PBMCs or a T cell subset sorted from them (not recorded which). The receptors here all came from an adult woman who had mild COVID-19 (a few samples of this study predate the infection). The sample titles of this study are shuffled in the database, so cell type and time point are left out; the donor was told from shared clones.

This clonotype appeared a few times. This chain connects TRBV6-5 to TRBJ2-3; D remains ambiguous. Germline loops: CDR1 MNHEY, CDR2 SVGAGI. The CDR3 is 15 residues long. The V and J ends lost 0 bases and 4 bases respectively, with 11 bases between them. The CDR3 sequence: CASSYSGRVADTQYF. The CDR3 DNA is TGTGCCAGCAGTTACTCGGGTAGGGTCGCAGATACGCAGTATTTT.

Only a few counts were recorded for this clonotype. The V and J genes are TRBV4-3 and TRBJ2-1, with TRBD2 identical over 10 bases. J gave up 8 bases and V 0 bases, and 7 bases lay outside the gene matches. The CDR3 runs 16 residues. Germline-derived CDR1 and CDR2 are LGHNA and YSLEER. Here the CDR3 reads CASSQDPLAGADEQFF. The DNA for the CDR3 is TGCGCCAGCAGCCAAGATCCCCTAGCGGGAGCTGATGAGCAGTTCTTC.

V usage is TRBV3-1 and J usage is TRBJ2-7; 11 bases match TRBD2. Germline V gene sequence: CDR1 LGHDT, CDR2 YNNKEL (reference sequence). The CDR3 covers 17 residues. The junction had 9 bases not matched to a gene; V was cut back by 3 bases and J by 2 bases. CDR3 bases: TGTGCCAGCAGCCACGGCCGGCGACTAGCGGGGCCCTACGAGCAGTACTTC. It codes for CASSHGRRLAGPYEQYF.

The chain recombines TRBV7-9 with TRBJ2-1; D may correspond to TRBD1 or TRBD2 (5 bases each). V lost 5 bases and J 3 bases, leaving 26 bases between the germline ends. The CDR3 sequence is 19 residues long. Germline V gene data show CDR1 as SEHNR and CDR2 as FQNEAQ (reference sequence). The CDR3 reads CASSPTGTSASPFYNEQFF. Written as DNA, the CDR3 is TGTGCCAGCAGCCCAACCGGGACCTCCGCCAGTCCCTTCTACAATGAGCAGTTCTTC.

The J gene is TRBJ2-7, the V gene TRBV7-3; 12 nucleotides align to TRBD1. The CDR3 extends over 15 amino acids. The ends lost 5 bases at V and 6 bases at J; junction bases unmatched: 8. CDR1 and CDR2 from the germline V gene are SGHTA and FQGTGA. The CDR3 here is CASSPIGTGGAEQYF. The CDR3 DNA reads TGTGCCAGCAGCCCGATCGGGACAGGGGGCGCCGAGCAGTACTTC.